This is a list of T cell receptor beta chains from one sample in a study of tumor-infiltrating lymphocytes in primary liver carcinoma. Each CDR3 protein gets one entry after TCRdb re-called the multiplex PCR reads with MiXCR. The sample lists roughly 25,000 distinct CDR3 sequences, around 78% seen once, with 40% to 55% in the top ten. Sequencing was performed on liver tumor tissue from sampling region 3. The receptors were sampled from a man aged 35 to 55 with primary liver carcinoma and hepatitis B virus infection. Both conserved end residues are part of each CDR3. Fields, in order: J gene, CDR3 length, clone size, D gene, V gene, CDR3 protein, CDR3 DNA. The D gene is left open where the match is weak. Expanded clones are given a class, and other clones once, few, many or no size at all.

>TRBJ1-4|12|many|-|TRBV11-2
CASSPWGGKLFF
TGTGCCAGCAGCCCCTGGGGGGGAAAACTGTTTTTT
>TRBJ2-3|18|-|TRBD2|TRBV4-2
CASSQVALLAGATDMQYF
TGTGCCAGCAGTCAAGTGGCGCTTCTAGCGGGGGCGACAGATATGCAGTATTTT
>TRBJ2-1|16|-|-|TRBV4-3
CASSQILASTYNERLF
TGCGCCAGCAGCCAAATACTAGCCTCTACCTACAATGAGCGGCTCTTC
>TRBJ2-6|16|many|-|TRBV5-1
CASSPRTDSGANVLTF
TGCGCCAGCAGCCCCCGGACGGACTCTGGGGCCAACGTCCTGACTTTC
>TRBJ2-7|14|-|TRBD2|TRBV12-3/TRBV12-4
CARSPTSGIGEQYF
TGTGCCAGAAGCCCGACTAGCGGGATTGGCGAGCAGTACTTC
>TRBJ2-3|17|-|-|TRBV10-3
CAISETPLPGDANTQYF
TGTGCCATCAGTGAGACCCCATTACCGGGAGATGCAAATACGCAGTATTTT
>TRBJ2-7|15|-|-|TRBV4-3
CASNQGRETPYEQYF
TGTGCCAGCAACCAAGGTCGGGAGACTCCCTACGAGCAGTACTTC
>TRBJ1-5|15|-|-|TRBV4-2
CPSSQVKGVTDTQHF
TGTCCCAGCAGCCAAGTGAAGGGAGTGACAGATACGCAGCATTTT
>TRBJ2-2|14|-|-|TRBV6-6
CATITLGVTGELFF
TGTGCCACCATCACCCTGGGGGTAACCGGGGAGCTGTTTTTT
>TRBJ2-3|13|-|-|TRBV5-1
CASRGPGPDTLYF
TGCGCCAGCAGAGGCCCAGGGCCGGATACGCTGTATTTT
>TRBJ2-6|13|many|-|TRBV19
CASRQSGANVLTF
TGTGCCAGTAGGCAATCTGGGGCCAACGTCCTGACTTTC
>TRBJ2-7|17|-|-|TRBV5-5
CASSLEQYLTRPYGQYF
TGTGCTAGCAGCTTGGAGCAATACCTGACTCGGCCCTACGGGCAGTACTTC
>TRBJ2-3|18|-|-|TRBV4-2
CASSQVALRAEATDTHYF
TGTGCCAGCAGCCAAGTGGCGCTTCGAGCGGAAGCGACAGATACGCACTATTTT
>TRBJ2-1|16|-|-|TRBV6-2/TRBV6-3
CASNLHLETNLGEQFF
TGTGCCAGCAATCTACACCTTGAGACTAACCTAGGTGAGCAGTTCTTC
>TRBJ2-7|12|many|TRBD1|TRBV7-2
CASGQGSYEQYF
TGTGCCAGCGGACAGGGATCCTACGAGCAGTACTTC
>TRBJ1-1|13|-|-|TRBV6-5
CASSQQGGTEALF
TGTGCCAGCAGTCAACAGGGAGGCACTGAAGCCCTCTTT
>TRBJ2-1|11|-|-|TRBV5-4
CACSWGNEQFF
TGTGCCTGTAGCTGGGGAAATGAGCAGTTCTTC
>TRBJ1-1|13|-|-|TRBV10-3
CAISEHEGTEAFF
TGTGCCATCAGTGAACATGAGGGCACTGAAGCATTCTTT